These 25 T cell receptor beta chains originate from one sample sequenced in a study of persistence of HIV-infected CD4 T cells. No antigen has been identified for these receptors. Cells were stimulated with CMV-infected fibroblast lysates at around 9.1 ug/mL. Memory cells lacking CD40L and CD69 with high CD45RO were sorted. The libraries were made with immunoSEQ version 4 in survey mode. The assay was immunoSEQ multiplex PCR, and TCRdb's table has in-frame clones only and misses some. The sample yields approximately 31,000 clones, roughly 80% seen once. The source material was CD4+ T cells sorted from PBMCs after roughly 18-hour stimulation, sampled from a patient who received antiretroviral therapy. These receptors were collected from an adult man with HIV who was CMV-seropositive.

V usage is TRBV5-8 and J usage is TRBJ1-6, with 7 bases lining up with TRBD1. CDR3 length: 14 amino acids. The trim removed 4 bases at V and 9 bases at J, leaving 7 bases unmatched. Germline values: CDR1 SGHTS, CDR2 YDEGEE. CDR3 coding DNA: TGTGCCAGCAGCCCCCCGGGACAGATTTCACCCCTCCACTTT. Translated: CASSPPGQISPLHF.

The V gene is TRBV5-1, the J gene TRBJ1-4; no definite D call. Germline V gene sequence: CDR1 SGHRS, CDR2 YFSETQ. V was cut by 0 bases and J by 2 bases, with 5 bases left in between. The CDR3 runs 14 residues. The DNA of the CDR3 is TGCGCCAGCAGCTTGGCGGGGACTAATGAAAAACTGTTTTTT. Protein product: CASSLAGTNEKLFF.

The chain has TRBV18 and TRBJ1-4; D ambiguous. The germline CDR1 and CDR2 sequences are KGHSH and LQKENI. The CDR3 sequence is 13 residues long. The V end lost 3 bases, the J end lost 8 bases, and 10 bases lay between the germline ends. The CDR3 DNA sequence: TGTGCCAGCTCACCCGACGCGGGCGAAAAACTGTTTTTT. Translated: CASSPDAGEKLFF. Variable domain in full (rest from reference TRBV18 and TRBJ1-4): NAGVMQNPRHLVRRRGQEARLRCSPMKGHSHVYWYRQLPEEGLKFMVYLQKENIIDESGMPKERFSAEFPKEGPSILRIQQVVRGDSAAYFCASSPDAGEKLFFGSGTQLSVL.

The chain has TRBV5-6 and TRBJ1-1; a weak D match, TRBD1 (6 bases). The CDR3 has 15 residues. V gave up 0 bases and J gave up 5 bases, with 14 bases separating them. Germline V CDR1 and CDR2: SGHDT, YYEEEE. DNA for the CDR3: TGTGCCAGCAGCTTGGCCAGGCGCAGGGGTACTGAAGCTTTCTTT. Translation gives CASSLARRRGTEAFF. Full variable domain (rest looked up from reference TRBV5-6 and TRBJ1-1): DAGVTQSPTHLIKTRGQQVTLRCSPKSGHDTVSWYQQALGQGPQFIFQYYEEEERQRGNFPDRFSGHQFPNYSSELNVNALLLGDSALYLCASSLARRRGTEAFFGQGTRLTVV.

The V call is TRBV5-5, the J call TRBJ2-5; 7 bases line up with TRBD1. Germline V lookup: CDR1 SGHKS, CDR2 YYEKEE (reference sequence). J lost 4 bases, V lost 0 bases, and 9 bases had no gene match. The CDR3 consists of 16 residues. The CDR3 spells CASSLAGQWQRETQYF. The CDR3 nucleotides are TGTGCCAGCAGCTTGGCGGGACAGTGGCAAAGAGAGACCCAGTACTTC.

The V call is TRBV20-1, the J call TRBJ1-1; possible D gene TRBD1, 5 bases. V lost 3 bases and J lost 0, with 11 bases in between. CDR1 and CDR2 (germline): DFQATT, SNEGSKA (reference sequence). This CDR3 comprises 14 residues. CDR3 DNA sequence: TGCAGTGCTAGTCAGGGAACCTTGAACACTGAAGCTTTCTTT. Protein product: CSASQGTLNTEAFF.

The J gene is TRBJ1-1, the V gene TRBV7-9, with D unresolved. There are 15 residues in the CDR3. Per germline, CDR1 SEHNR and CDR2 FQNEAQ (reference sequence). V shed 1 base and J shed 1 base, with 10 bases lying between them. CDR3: CASSLEAMGNTEAFF. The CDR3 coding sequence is TGTGCCAGCAGCTTAGAAGCTATGGGGAACACTGAAGCTTTCTTT.

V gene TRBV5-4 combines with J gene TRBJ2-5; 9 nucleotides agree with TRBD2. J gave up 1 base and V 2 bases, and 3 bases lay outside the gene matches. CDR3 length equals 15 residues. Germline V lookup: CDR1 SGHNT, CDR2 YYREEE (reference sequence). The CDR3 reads CASSLSAGGQETQYF. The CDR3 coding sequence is TGTGCCAGCAGCTTATCAGCGGGGGGCCAAGAGACCCAGTACTTC.

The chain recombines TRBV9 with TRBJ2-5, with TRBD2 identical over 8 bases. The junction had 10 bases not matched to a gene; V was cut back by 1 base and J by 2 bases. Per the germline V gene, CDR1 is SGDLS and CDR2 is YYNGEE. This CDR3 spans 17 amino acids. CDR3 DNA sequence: TGTGCCAGCAGCGTAAGCCCGGGGGGGAAGGGACAAGAGACCCAGTACTTC. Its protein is CASSVSPGGKGQETQYF.

This CDR3 reads CASKELKVERSYEQYF. The CDR3 bases are TGTGCCAGCAAAGAGTTGAAGGTAGAGCGGTCCTACGAGCAGTACTTC. The chain has TRBV2 and TRBJ2-7; maybe TRBD2 (5 bases). The CDR3 is made up of 16 amino acids. Germline values: CDR1 SNHLY, CDR2 FYNNEI. The ends were cut back, 7 bases at V and 1 base at J, with 20 bases in the middle.

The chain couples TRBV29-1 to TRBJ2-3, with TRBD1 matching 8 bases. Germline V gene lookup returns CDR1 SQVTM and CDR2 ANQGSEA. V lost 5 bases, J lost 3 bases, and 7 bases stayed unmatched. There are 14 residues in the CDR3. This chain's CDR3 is CSVISWTGTDTQYF. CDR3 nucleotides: TGCAGCGTTATTTCATGGACAGGGACAGATACGCAGTATTTT.

CDR3 sequence (DNA): TGTGCCAGCAGGCCAGGGACACTTACTAACTATGGCTACACCTTC. Amino acids: CASRPGTLTNYGYTF. This chain connects TRBV3-1 (or the pseudogene TRBV3-2) to TRBJ1-2, with a weak D call TRBD1 (6 bases). Germline V gives CDR1 LGHDT, CDR2 YNNKEL (reference sequence). The V end was cut by 6 bases, the J end by 0 bases, with 14 bases between. This CDR3 contains 15 residues.

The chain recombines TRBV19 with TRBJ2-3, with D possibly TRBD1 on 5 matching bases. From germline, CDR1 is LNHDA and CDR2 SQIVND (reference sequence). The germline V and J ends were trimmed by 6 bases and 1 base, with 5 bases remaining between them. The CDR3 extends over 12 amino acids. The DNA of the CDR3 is TGTGCCAGTAGAGGGGGCACAGATACGCAGTATTTT. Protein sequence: CASRGGTDTQYF.

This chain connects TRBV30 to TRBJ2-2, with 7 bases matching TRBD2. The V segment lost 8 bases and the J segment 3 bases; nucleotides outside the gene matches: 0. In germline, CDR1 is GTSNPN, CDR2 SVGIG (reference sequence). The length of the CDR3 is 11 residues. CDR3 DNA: TGTGCCCGGGGGGACACCGGGGAGCTGTTTTTT. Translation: CARGDTGELFF.

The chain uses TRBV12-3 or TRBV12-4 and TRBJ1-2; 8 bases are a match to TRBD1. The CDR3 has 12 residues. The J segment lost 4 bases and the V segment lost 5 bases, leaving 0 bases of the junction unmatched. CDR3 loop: CASSGTGYGYTF. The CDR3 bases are TGTGCCAGCAGTGGGACAGGCTATGGCTACACCTTC.

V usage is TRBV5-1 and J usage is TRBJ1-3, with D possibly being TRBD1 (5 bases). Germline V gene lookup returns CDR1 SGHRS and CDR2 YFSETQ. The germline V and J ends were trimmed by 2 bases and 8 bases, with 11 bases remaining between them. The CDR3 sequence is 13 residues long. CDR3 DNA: TGCGCCAGCAGCTTTGCCCGGGGGGACACCATATATTTT. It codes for CASSFARGDTIYF.

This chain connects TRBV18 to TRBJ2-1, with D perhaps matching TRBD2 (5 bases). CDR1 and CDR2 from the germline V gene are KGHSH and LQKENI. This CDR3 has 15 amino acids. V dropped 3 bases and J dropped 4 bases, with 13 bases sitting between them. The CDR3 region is CASSPEGGNYNEQFF. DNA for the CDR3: TGTGCCAGCTCACCCGAGGGTGGCAATTACAATGAGCAGTTCTTC.

The CDR3 bases are TGTGCCAGCAGCCACACAGGGGGAAATCTAGGGAGTTCACCCCTCCACTTT. Its protein is CASSHTGGNLGSSPLHF. This sequence joins TRBV3-1 (or the pseudogene TRBV3-2) and TRBJ1-6; 8 nucleotides align to TRBD1. Germline values: CDR1 LGHDT, CDR2 YNNKEL (reference sequence). The CDR3 is made up of 17 amino acids. The junction had 13 bases not matched to a gene; V was cut back by 3 bases and J by 9 bases.

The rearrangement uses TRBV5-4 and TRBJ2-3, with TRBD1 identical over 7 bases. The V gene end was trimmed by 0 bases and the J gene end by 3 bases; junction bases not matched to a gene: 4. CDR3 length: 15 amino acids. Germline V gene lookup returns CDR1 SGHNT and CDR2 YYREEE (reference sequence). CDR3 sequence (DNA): TGTGCCAGCAGCTTGGACAGGGGAATTACAGATACGCAGTATTTT. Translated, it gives CASSLDRGITDTQYF. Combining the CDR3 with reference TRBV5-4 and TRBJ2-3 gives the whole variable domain ETGVTQSPTHLIKTRGQQVTLRCSSQSGHNTVSWYQQALGQGPQFIFQYYREEENGRGNFPPRFSGLQFPNYSSELNVNALELDDSALYLCASSLDRGITDTQYFGPGTRLTVL.

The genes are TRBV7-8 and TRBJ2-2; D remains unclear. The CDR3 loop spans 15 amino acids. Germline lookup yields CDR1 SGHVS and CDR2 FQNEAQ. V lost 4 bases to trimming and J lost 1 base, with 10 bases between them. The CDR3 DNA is TGTGCCAGCAGCTGGTTCCTCTGGAACACCGGGGAGCTGTTTTTT. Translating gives CASSWFLWNTGELFF.

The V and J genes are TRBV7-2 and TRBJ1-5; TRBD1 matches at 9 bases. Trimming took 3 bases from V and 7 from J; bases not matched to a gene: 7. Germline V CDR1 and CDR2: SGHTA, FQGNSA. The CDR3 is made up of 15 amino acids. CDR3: CASSLDRGGGQPQHF. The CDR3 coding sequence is TGTGCCAGCAGCTTGGACAGGGGAGGAGGACAGCCCCAGCATTTT.

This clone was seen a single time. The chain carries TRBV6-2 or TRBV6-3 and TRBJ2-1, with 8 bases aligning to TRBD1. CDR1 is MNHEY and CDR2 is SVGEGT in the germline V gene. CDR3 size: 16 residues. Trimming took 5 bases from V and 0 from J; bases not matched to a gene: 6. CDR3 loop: CASSQWDRSSYNEQFF. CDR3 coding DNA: TGTGCCAGCAGTCAATGGGACAGGAGCTCCTACAATGAGCAGTTCTTC.

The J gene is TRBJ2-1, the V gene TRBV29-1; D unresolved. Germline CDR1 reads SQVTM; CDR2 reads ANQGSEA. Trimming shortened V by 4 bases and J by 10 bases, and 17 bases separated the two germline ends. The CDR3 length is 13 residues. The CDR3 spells CSVVSRSVREQFF. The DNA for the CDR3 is TGCAGCGTTGTCTCTAGATCAGTTAGGGAGCAGTTCTTC.

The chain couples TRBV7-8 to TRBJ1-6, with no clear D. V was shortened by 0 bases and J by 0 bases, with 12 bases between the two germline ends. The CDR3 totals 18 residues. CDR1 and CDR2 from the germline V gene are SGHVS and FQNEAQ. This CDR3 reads CASSLARPGSSYNSPLHF. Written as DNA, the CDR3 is TGTGCCAGCAGCTTAGCGCGCCCGGGAAGCTCCTATAATTCACCCCTCCACTTT. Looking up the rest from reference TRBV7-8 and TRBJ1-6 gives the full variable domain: GAGVSQSPRYKVAKRGQDVALRCDPISGHVSLFWYQQALGQGPEFLTYFQNEAQLDKSGLPSDRFFAERPEGSVSTLKIQRTQQEDSAVYLCASSLARPGSSYNSPLHFGNGTRLTVT.

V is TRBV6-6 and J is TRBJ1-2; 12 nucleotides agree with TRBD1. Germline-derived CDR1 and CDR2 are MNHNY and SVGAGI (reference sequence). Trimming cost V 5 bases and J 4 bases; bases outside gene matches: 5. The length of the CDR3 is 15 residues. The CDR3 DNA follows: TGTGCCAGCAGTCCGGGACAGGGGGCGAGCTATGGCTACACCTTC. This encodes CASSPGQGASYGYTF.